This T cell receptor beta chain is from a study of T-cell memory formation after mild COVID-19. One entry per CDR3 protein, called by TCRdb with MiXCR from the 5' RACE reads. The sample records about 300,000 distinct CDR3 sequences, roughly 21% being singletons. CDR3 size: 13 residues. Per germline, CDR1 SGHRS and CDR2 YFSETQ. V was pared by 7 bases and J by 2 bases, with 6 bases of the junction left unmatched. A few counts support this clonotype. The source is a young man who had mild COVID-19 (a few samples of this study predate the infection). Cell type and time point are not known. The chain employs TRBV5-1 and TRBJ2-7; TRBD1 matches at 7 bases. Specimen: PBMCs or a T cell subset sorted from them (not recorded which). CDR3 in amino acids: CASGRDRAYEQYF. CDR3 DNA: TGCGCCAGCGGCCGGGACAGAGCCTACGAGCAGTACTTC. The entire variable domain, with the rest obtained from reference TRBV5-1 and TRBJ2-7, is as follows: KAGVTQTPRYLIKTRGQQVTLSCSPISGHRSVSWYQQTPGQGLQFLFEYFSETQRNKGNFPGRFSGRQFSNSRSEMNVSTLELGDSALYLCASGRDRAYEQYFGPGTRLTVT.